A selection of T cell receptor beta chains follows, all from one sample in a study of T cells in Graves' hyperthyroidism and ophthalmopathy. TCRdb re-called the multiplex PCR reads with MiXCR, one entry per CDR3 protein. The sample has under 350,000 distinct CDR3 sequences, around a sixth seen once. Sequencing was done on a sample of blood. Source of these receptors: a woman aged 50 to 60 with Graves' hyperthyroidism. Both conserved end residues are part of each CDR3. A D gene is named only where the DNA matches it firmly. Clone size is shown for a subset of rows, as once, few, many or a class of expanded clone.

CDR3,DNA,D,V,size,J
CASSWSTGNEQFF,TGTGCCAGCAGCTGGTCAACGGGCAATGAGCAGTTCTTC,-,TRBV11-2,many,TRBJ2-1
CASSQSQGAFVEQFF,TGTGCCAGCAGCCAAAGTCAGGGGGCGTTCGTTGAGCAGTTCTTC,TRBD1,TRBV7-2,-,TRBJ2-1
CASSPNEDYGYTF,TGTGCCAGCTCACCAAATGAAGACTATGGCTACACCTTC,-,TRBV18,many,TRBJ1-2
CASSRGTGGQETQYF,TGTGCCAGCAGCCGCGGGACAGGGGGCCAAGAGACCCAGTACTTC,TRBD1,TRBV7-8,few,TRBJ2-5
CASSQGPPDSGNTIYF,TGTGCCAGCAGCCAAGGACCGCCTGACTCTGGAAACACCATATATTTT,-,TRBV4-2,-,TRBJ1-3
CASSRLAGSSTGELFF,TGTGCCAGCAGTCGACTAGCGGGATCGAGCACCGGGGAGCTGTTTTTT,TRBD2,TRBV6-1,-,TRBJ2-2
CASSQTGGSYNEQFF,TGCGCCAGCAGTCAGACAGGGGGCTCCTACAATGAGCAGTTCTTC,TRBD1,TRBV4-1,-,TRBJ2-1
CSAGAAVAGQETQYF,TGCAGTGCTGGCGCGGCCGTAGCGGGGCAAGAGACCCAGTACTTC,TRBD2,TRBV20-1,-,TRBJ2-5
CASRPGQNTGELFF,TGTGCCAGCAGGCCGGGACAGAACACCGGGGAGCTGTTTTTT,-,TRBV28,few,TRBJ2-2
CASSLGSSSYNEQFF,TGTGCCAGCAGCTTAGGGTCGAGCTCCTACAATGAGCAGTTCTTC,-,TRBV11-2,many,TRBJ2-1
CASSQQGLALHF,TGTGCCAGCAGCCAACAGGGTTTGGCCCTCCACTTT,-,TRBV3-1,many,TRBJ1-6
CASSLGGTSAYYEQYF,TGCGCCAGCAGCTTGGGAGGGACTAGCGCATACTACGAGCAGTACTTC,TRBD2,TRBV5-1,many,TRBJ2-7
CSATTRGGAGETQYF,TGCAGTGCAACCACCCGCGGGGGGGCCGGGGAGACCCAGTACTTC,TRBD2,TRBV20-1,few,TRBJ2-5
CASILAGAPGNEQFF,TGTGCCAGCATCCTAGCGGGAGCCCCCGGAAATGAGCAGTTCTTC,TRBD2,TRBV6-2/TRBV6-3,few,TRBJ2-1
CASSSGLADLDEQFF,TGCGCCAGCAGCTCGGGACTAGCGGACTTGGATGAGCAGTTCTTC,TRBD2,TRBV5-1,-,TRBJ2-1
CASSYGVVGTEAFF,TGTGCCAGCAGTTACGGGGTTGTTGGCACTGAAGCTTTCTTT,-,TRBV6-2/TRBV6-3,many,TRBJ1-1
CATSPPGGFYEQYF,TGTGCCACCTCACCCCCGGGAGGGTTCTACGAGCAGTACTTC,TRBD2,TRBV28,many,TRBJ2-7